This entry features one T cell receptor beta chain sequence. The record originates from a study of T cell changes during pregnancy in multiple sclerosis. The CDR3 is 14 residues long. CDR1 MNHNY and CDR2 SVGAGI come from the germline V gene (reference sequence). V was pared by 4 bases and J by 2 bases, with 11 bases between. Sequencing was performed with immunoSEQ multiplex PCR; in TCRdb, only in-frame clones are kept and a portion is missing. The repertoire holds around 100,000 clones, more than 85% seen once, with roughly 3.5% in the top ten. J is TRBJ2-5 and V is TRBV6-6; a weak D match, TRBD2 (7 bases). The sequencing here drew on peripheral blood, taken after pregnancy. The receptor's source is a female donor with multiple sclerosis, enrolled in a pregnancy study. CDR3 nucleotides: TGTGCCAGCAGTTCGGGAGGACAGCAAGAGACCCAGTACTTC. This encodes CASSSGGQQETQYF.